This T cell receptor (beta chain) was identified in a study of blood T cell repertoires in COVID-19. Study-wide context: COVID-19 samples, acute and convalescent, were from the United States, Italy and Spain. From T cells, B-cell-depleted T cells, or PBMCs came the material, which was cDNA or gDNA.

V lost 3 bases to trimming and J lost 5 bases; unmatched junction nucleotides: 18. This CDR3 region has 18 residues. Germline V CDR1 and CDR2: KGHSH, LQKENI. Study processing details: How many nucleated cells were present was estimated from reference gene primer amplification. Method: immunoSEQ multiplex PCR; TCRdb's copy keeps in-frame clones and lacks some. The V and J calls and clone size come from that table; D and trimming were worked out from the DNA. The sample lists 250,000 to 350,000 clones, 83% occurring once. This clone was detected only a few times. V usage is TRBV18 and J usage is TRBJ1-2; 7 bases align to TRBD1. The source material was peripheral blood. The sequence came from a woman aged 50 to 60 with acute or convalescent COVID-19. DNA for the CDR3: TGTGCCAGCTCACCGCAACAGGGGCAGGGTATCGACGATTATGGCTACACCTTC. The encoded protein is CASSPQQGQGIDDYGYTF.